A selection of T cell receptor beta chains follows, all from one sample in a study of control samples from healthy donors and cancer patients. Here immunoSEQ multiplex PCR was the method, and the copy in TCRdb shows in-frame clones only, minus some. The sample gives about 68,000 clones, 83% of which show up once; more than 15% is in the top ten. Material: blood. These TCRs come from a man between 60 and 75 years old in good health. The CDR3 runs from the conserved cysteine through the conserved F or W. A D gene is named only where the DNA matches it firmly. Size is stated for part of the rows, as once, few or many counts, or as a class when the clone is expanded.

size: -
D: -
J: TRBJ2-7
length: 11
V: TRBV3-1/TRBV3-2
CDR3: CASSQGYEQYF
DNA: TGTGCCAGCAGTCAGGGGTACGAGCAGTACTTC

size: -
D: -
J: TRBJ2-7
length: 15
V: TRBV7-2
CDR3: CASSLRPGALYEQYF
DNA: TGTGCCAGCAGCTTACGACCGGGGGCACTTTACGAGCAGTACTTC

size: -
D: -
J: TRBJ2-1
length: 14
V: TRBV9
CDR3: CASSPGTTYNEQFF
DNA: TGTGCCAGCAGCCCCGGGACAACGTACAATGAGCAGTTCTTC

size: few
D: -
J: TRBJ2-3
length: 13
V: TRBV30
CDR3: CAWRIGGTDTQYF
DNA: TGTGCCTGGCGAATAGGGGGCACAGATACGCAGTATTTT

size: once
D: TRBD2
J: TRBJ2-7
length: 15
V: TRBV6-5
CDR3: CASSYSRLANYEQYF
DNA: TGTGCCAGCAGTTACTCGAGACTAGCGAACTACGAGCAGTACTTC

size: -
D: -
J: TRBJ1-6
length: 14
V: TRBV19
CDR3: CASSILLPDSPLHF
DNA: TGTGCCAGTAGTATCCTACTCCCGGATTCACCCCTCCACTTT

size: -
D: -
J: TRBJ2-7
length: 12
V: TRBV27
CDR3: CATGTGIHEQYF
DNA: TGTGCCACCGGGACCGGGATTCACGAGCAGTACTTC

size: -
D: TRBD2
J: TRBJ2-7
length: 15
V: TRBV9
CDR3: CASSPGLAGSYEQYF
DNA: TGTGCCAGCAGCCCGGGACTAGCGGGATCCTACGAGCAGTACTTC

size: -
D: TRBD1
J: TRBJ2-7
length: 16
V: TRBV6-4
CDR3: CASSDSARGTFYEQYF
DNA: TGTGCCAGCAGTGACTCAGCCAGGGGGACCTTTTACGAGCAGTACTTC

size: few
D: -
J: TRBJ2-3
length: 13
V: TRBV10-3
CDR3: CAIKVADTDTQYF
DNA: TGTGCCATCAAGGTAGCGGACACAGATACGCAGTATTTT

size: few
D: TRBD2
J: TRBJ2-1
length: 18
V: TRBV5-6
CDR3: CASSPGLAGPLSYNEQFF
DNA: TGTGCCAGCAGCCCGGGACTAGCGGGTCCCCTCTCCTACAATGAGCAGTTCTTC

size: -
D: -
J: TRBJ2-3
length: 15
V: TRBV7-9
CDR3: CASSLDRGNTDTQYF
DNA: TGTGCCAGCAGCTTAGACCGGGGGAACACAGATACGCAGTATTTT

size: -
D: TRBD2
J: TRBJ2-5
length: 19
V: TRBV6-2/TRBV6-3
CDR3: CASSLAAHTTSGTEETQYF
DNA: TGTGCCAGCAGCCTCGCCGCCCACACAACTAGCGGGACGGAGGAGACCCAGTACTTC

size: few
D: -
J: TRBJ2-3
length: 15
V: TRBV28
CDR3: CASSSHEESTDTQYF
DNA: TGTGCCAGCAGTTCACACGAGGAGTCCACAGATACGCAGTATTTT

size: -
D: -
J: TRBJ1-1
length: 14
V: TRBV4-1
CDR3: CASSQERRNAEAFF
DNA: TGCGCCAGCAGCCAAGAACGGCGCAACGCTGAAGCTTTCTTT

size: once
D: -
J: TRBJ2-7
length: 14
V: TRBV28
CDR3: CASSLLGTSYEQYF
DNA: TGTGCCAGCAGCTTATTGGGGACCAGCTACGAGCAGTACTTC

size: -
D: TRBD1
J: TRBJ2-7
length: 14
V: TRBV10-3
CDR3: CAISRTQGSYEQYF
DNA: TGTGCCATCAGTAGGACACAGGGGTCCTACGAGCAGTACTTC

size: -
D: TRBD1
J: TRBJ1-5
length: 15
V: TRBV28
CDR3: CASRENRGQWQPQHF
DNA: TGTGCCAGCAGAGAAAACAGGGGGCAGTGGCAGCCCCAGCATTTT

size: -
D: -
J: TRBJ2-7
length: 16
V: TRBV5-1
CDR3: CASSQRTFGSSYEQYF
DNA: TGCGCCAGCAGCCAGAGGACATTTGGGAGCTCCTACGAGCAGTACTTC

size: -
D: TRBD2
J: TRBJ2-1
length: 14
V: TRBV19
CDR3: CGTSGGVNYNEQFF
DNA: TGCGGGACTAGCGGGGGGGTTAACTACAATGAGCAGTTCTTC

size: -
D: -
J: TRBJ1-1
length: 15
V: TRBV9
CDR3: CASSVAGQPNTEAFF
DNA: TGTGCCAGCAGCGTGGCAGGACAGCCGAACACTGAAGCTTTCTTT

size: -
D: TRBD1
J: TRBJ2-3
length: 16
V: TRBV7-2
CDR3: CASSFAGQGMGDTQYF
DNA: TGTGCCAGCAGCTTCGCAGGACAGGGGATGGGAGATACGCAGTATTTT

size: once
D: -
J: TRBJ2-7
length: 14
V: TRBV6-2/TRBV6-3
CDR3: CASSYVRGWNEQYF
DNA: TGTGCCAGCAGTTACGTCAGGGGTTGGAACGAGCAGTACTTC

size: -
D: -
J: TRBJ1-2
length: 12
V: TRBV3-1/TRBV3-2
CDR3: CASSQVGRGYTF
DNA: TGTGCCAGCAGCCAAGTGGGTAGGGGCTACACCTTC

size: -
D: TRBD1
J: TRBJ2-7
length: 17
V: TRBV28
CDR3: CASSSYFEQGVGFEQYF
DNA: TGTGCCAGCAGTTCGTATTTTGAACAGGGGGTTGGCTTCGAGCAGTACTTC

size: -
D: -
J: TRBJ2-7
length: 13
V: TRBV18
CDR3: CASSSYTGYEQYF
DNA: TGTGCCAGCTCATCTTACACCGGCTACGAGCAGTACTTC

size: -
D: -
J: TRBJ1-5
length: 13
V: TRBV27
CDR3: CASSLGGSQPQHF
DNA: TGTGCCAGCAGTTTAGGTGGGAGTCAGCCCCAGCATTTT

size: -
D: -
J: TRBJ1-1
length: 13
V: TRBV7-2
CDR3: CASSLSANTEAFF
DNA: TGTGCCAGCAGCTTATCAGCGAACACTGAAGCTTTCTTT

size: -
D: -
J: TRBJ2-1
length: 14
V: TRBV4-2
CDR3: CASSQGVAANEQFF
DNA: TGTGCCAGCAGCCAAGGAGTAGCAGCCAATGAGCAGTTCTTC

size: -
D: -
J: TRBJ2-6
length: 17
V: TRBV4-3
CDR3: CASSQGEVGSGANALTF
DNA: TGCGCCAGCAGCCAAGGGGAAGTTGGTTCTGGGGCCAACGCCCTGACTTTC

size: -
D: TRBD1
J: TRBJ2-5
length: 13
V: TRBV7-2
CDR3: CASGQGLSETQYF
DNA: TGTGCCAGCGGACAGGGTTTGTCGGAGACCCAGTACTTC

size: -
D: -
J: TRBJ2-5
length: 14
V: TRBV6-6
CDR3: CASSYSNREETQYF
DNA: TGTGCCAGCAGTTACTCGAACAGGGAAGAGACCCAGTACTTC

size: -
D: -
J: TRBJ1-2
length: 13
V: TRBV6-2/TRBV6-3
CDR3: CASSWRGNYGYTF
DNA: TGTGCCAGCAGTTGGCGGGGAAACTATGGCTACACCTTC

size: -
D: -
J: TRBJ2-7
length: 14
V: TRBV28
CDR3: CASSSRTETYEQYF
DNA: TGTGCCAGCAGTTCCCGGACGGAAACCTACGAGCAGTACTTC

size: few
D: -
J: TRBJ2-2
length: 14
V: TRBV6-6
CDR3: CASSPRGETGELFF
DNA: TGTGCCAGCAGCCCGAGGGGGGAGACCGGGGAGCTGTTTTTT

size: -
D: -
J: TRBJ2-1
length: 14
V: TRBV11-3
CDR3: CASSRIGSYNEQFF
DNA: TGTGCCAGCAGTAGGATTGGGTCATACAATGAGCAGTTCTTC

size: few
D: -
J: TRBJ1-2
length: 17
V: TRBV5-1
CDR3: CASSLGAGFVPNYGYTF
DNA: TGCGCCAGCAGCTTGGGCGCGGGTTTTGTGCCTAACTATGGCTACACCTTC

size: -
D: TRBD1
J: TRBJ2-3
length: 15
V: TRBV10-3
CDR3: CAISESQGITDTQYF
DNA: TGTGCCATCAGTGAGTCACAGGGGATTACAGATACGCAGTATTTT

size: -
D: TRBD1
J: TRBJ1-6
length: 15
V: TRBV3-1/TRBV3-2
CDR3: CASSQVSDRNSPLHF
DNA: TGTGCCAGCAGCCAAGTGTCGGACAGGAATTCACCCCTCCACTTT

size: -
D: -
J: TRBJ2-1
length: 13
V: TRBV25-1
CDR3: CASSESGADEQFF
DNA: TGTGCCAGCAGTGAATCCGGGGCCGATGAGCAGTTCTTC

size: -
D: -
J: TRBJ2-5
length: 15
V: TRBV25-1
CDR3: CASSEVDSPRETQYF
DNA: TGTGCCAGCAGCGAGGTCGACAGCCCGAGGGAGACCCAGTACTTC

size: -
D: TRBD2
J: TRBJ2-1
length: 15
V: TRBV5-4
CDR3: CASSQLAGTGNEQFF
DNA: TGTGCCAGCAGTCAGTTAGCGGGCACGGGGAATGAGCAGTTCTTC

size: -
D: TRBD1
J: TRBJ2-7
length: 15
V: TRBV9
CDR3: CASSKRQGTGDEQYF
DNA: TGTGCCAGCAGCAAACGACAGGGGACGGGGGACGAGCAGTACTTC

size: -
D: -
J: TRBJ2-7
length: 15
V: TRBV28
CDR3: CASSFGTAGSYEQYF
DNA: TGTGCCAGCAGTTTTGGTACAGCGGGCTCCTACGAGCAGTACTTC

size: -
D: TRBD1
J: TRBJ2-5
length: 13
V: TRBV7-3
CDR3: CASSLDRGETQYF
DNA: TGTGCCAGCAGCTTAGACAGGGGAGAGACCCAGTACTTC

size: -
D: -
J: TRBJ2-1
length: 15
V: TRBV9
CDR3: CASSGGPLEYGEQFF
DNA: TGTGCCAGCAGCGGAGGACCATTGGAATATGGGGAGCAGTTCTTC

size: few
D: -
J: TRBJ2-7
length: 16
V: TRBV4-2
CDR3: CASSQDGASEAYEQYF
DNA: TGTGCCAGCAGCCAAGATGGGGCTAGCGAGGCCTACGAGCAGTACTTC

size: -
D: TRBD2
J: TRBJ2-1
length: 16
V: TRBV5-1
CDR3: CASSFRTGGRAVEQFF
DNA: TGCGCCAGCAGCTTTAGGACCGGCGGGAGGGCCGTTGAGCAGTTCTTC

size: -
D: -
J: TRBJ1-4
length: 12
V: TRBV28
CDR3: CASSSTNEKLFF
DNA: TGTGCCAGCAGTTCCACTAATGAAAAACTGTTTTTT

size: -
D: TRBD1
J: TRBJ1-2
length: 15
V: TRBV6-5
CDR3: CASRRDRVANYGYTF
DNA: TGTGCCAGCAGAAGGGACAGGGTAGCTAACTATGGCTACACCTTC

size: -
D: -
J: TRBJ1-1
length: 14
V: TRBV11-2
CDR3: CASNPQGGNTEAFF
DNA: TGTGCCAGCAACCCACAGGGAGGGAACACTGAAGCTTTCTTT

size: -
D: TRBD2
J: TRBJ2-1
length: 18
V: TRBV24-1
CDR3: CATSDPRISGKGYNEQFF
DNA: TGTGCCACCAGTGACCCTCGTATTAGCGGGAAAGGATACAATGAGCAGTTCTTC

size: -
D: TRBD2
J: TRBJ2-1
length: 18
V: TRBV5-1
CDR3: CASREGASGSISYNEQFF
DNA: TGCGCCAGTAGAGAGGGGGCTAGCGGGAGTATATCCTACAATGAGCAGTTCTTC

size: -
D: -
J: TRBJ2-2
length: 15
V: TRBV15
CDR3: CATSSGSTITGELFF
DNA: TGTGCCACCAGCAGCGGGAGCACAATAACCGGGGAGCTGTTTTTT

size: -
D: -
J: TRBJ2-1
length: 18
V: TRBV7-3
CDR3: CASSLYSGAPSSYNEQFF
DNA: TGTGCCAGCAGCTTGTACTCGGGCGCCCCTAGCTCCTACAATGAGCAGTTCTTC